This entry lists 10 T cell receptor beta chains sequenced from one sample in a study of T cell clonality in common variable immunodeficiency. Using immunoSEQ multiplex PCR, the repertoire was profiled, and TCRdb retains in-frame clones only, with some absent. The sample has approximately 42,000 clones, none seen only once. Sequencing was carried out using peripheral blood mononuclear cells. The source is a person aged 18 to 70 in good health.

This clone was recorded many times. The read halts 3 residues ahead of the CDR3 end, with the missing end drawn from the germline J gene. The chain couples TRBV12-5 to TRBJ2-1, with D perhaps matching TRBD1 (5 bases). This CDR3 has 18 amino acids. Trimming shortened V by 5 bases and J by 6 bases, and 26 bases separated the two germline ends. Germline CDR1 reads LGHNT; CDR2 reads FRNRAP. The CDR3 region is CASGQDRRIVQGFNEQFF. CDR3 DNA (partial): TGTGCTAGTGGTCAAGACAGAAGGATTGTCCAAGGGTTCAATGAG.

This clone was found many times. The sequenced part of the CDR3 DNA is TGCGCCAGCAGCTTGATAATCGGGACCGGGGAG. This codes for CASSLIIGTGE. The CDR3, in full, reads CASSLIIGTGELFF. The genes are TRBV5-1 and TRBJ2-2; D is undetermined. The read terminates 3 residues ahead of where the CDR3 ends, so the germline J gene completes it. Trimming removed 1 base at V and 5 bases at J, with 9 bases between. This CDR3 spans 14 amino acids. CDR1 and CDR2 (germline): SGHRS, YFSETQ.

Of note for this clone: The read terminates 3 residues before the CDR3 end, so the remaining end is supplied by the germline J gene. V is TRBV5-1 and J is TRBJ2-1, with 12 nucleotides matching TRBD2. Per the germline V gene, CDR1 is SGHRS and CDR2 is YFSETQ. V lost 4 bases and J lost 6; bases outside the gene matches: 8. The length of the CDR3 is 16 residues. This chain's CDR3 is CASSKDLAGGPNEQFF. CDR3 bases read: TGCGCCAGCAGCAAAGACCTAGCGGGAGGGCCCAATGAG.

This clone was counted at least ten times. CDR3 protein: CATRRAGAYYEQYF. The sequenced CDR3 bases are TGTGCCACCCGCCGGGCGGGGGCCTACTACGAG. The chain couples TRBV28 to TRBJ2-7; tentative D call: TRBD2 (7 bases). The CDR3 end falls 3 residues outside the read, so it is completed with the germline J gene. The CDR3 consists of 14 residues. Germline V gene lookup returns CDR1 MDHEN and CDR2 SYDVKM. V was trimmed by 10 bases and J by 3 bases, leaving 19 bases between them.

This clone was seen many times. Sequencing ends 3 residues short of the CDR3 end; the germline J gene provides the rest. This chain joins TRBV7-3 and TRBJ2-2; 8 positions agree with TRBD1. This CDR3 region has 15 residues. From germline, CDR1 is SGHTA and CDR2 FQGTGA. J gave up 7 bases and V 5 bases, and 9 bases lay outside the gene matches. CDR3 region: CASSQTGAFNGELFF. Incomplete CDR3 DNA: TGTGCCAGCAGCCAGACAGGGGCCTTTAACGGGGAG.

The sample holds many counts of this clone. The CDR3 spells CASSPLPQGAKETQYF. CDR3 bases read: TGTGCCAGCTCACCGTTGCCACAGGGGGCGAAAGAGACC. The genes are TRBV18 and TRBJ2-5; 9 bases line up with TRBD1. Sequencing ends 3 residues short of the CDR3 end; the germline J gene provides the rest. Germline-derived CDR1 and CDR2 are KGHSH and LQKENI. Trimming took 3 bases from V and 3 from J; bases not matched to a gene: 8. The CDR3 has 16 amino acids.

This clone was recorded many times. The CDR3 extends 3 residues past the end of the read, so its final part is completed from the germline J gene. The rearrangement links TRBV28 to TRBJ2-7; TRBD1 aligns across 9 bases. The CDR3 extends over 14 amino acids. Losses at the gene ends were 6 bases for V and 5 bases for J; bases not matched to a gene: 8. CDR1 is MDHEN, CDR2 SYDVKM, per germline. The sequenced CDR3 bases are TGTGCCAGCAGCCAACAGGGGGCAAGGCACGAG. This gives the protein CASSQQGARHE. The entire CDR3 protein is CASSQQGARHEQYF.

This clone was seen many times. The read stops 3 residues short of the end of the CDR3; the missing end is completed from the germline J gene. This chain uses TRBV4-2 with TRBJ2-3; the match to TRBD2 covers 14 bases. Trimming removed 4 bases from V and 2 bases from J; junction bases left unmatched: 5. The CDR3 has 17 amino acids. Germline CDR1 is LGHNA and CDR2 is YNFKEQ. The sequenced part of the CDR3 DNA is TGTGCCAGCAGCCCCGGGACTAGCGGGAGAAACACAGATACG. It codes for CASSPGTSGRNTDT. The whole CDR3 reads CASSPGTSGRNTDTQYF.

This clone was counted many times. Read data end 3 residues before the CDR3 end; the end is taken from the germline J gene. The chain recombines TRBV5-1 with TRBJ1-2; 8 bases map to TRBD1. Germline V lookup: CDR1 SGHRS, CDR2 YFSETQ. The J segment lost 5 bases and the V segment lost 3 bases, leaving 6 bases of the junction unmatched. CDR3 length: 14 amino acids. CDR3 DNA (partial): TGCGCCAGCAGCTCTACTGGACAGGGTTATGGC. Amino acids: CASSSTGQGYG. The CDR3, in full, reads CASSSTGQGYGYTF.

In this sample, this clone turned up many times. Coverage ceases 3 residues before the CDR3 finishes, and the germline J gene fills in the end. The chain carries TRBV5-1 and TRBJ1-1, with D possibly being TRBD1 (5 bases). The CDR3 has 13 residues. The V gene's germline CDR1 is SGHRS and CDR2 YFSETQ. The V end lost 3 bases, the J end lost 5 bases, and 11 bases lay between the germline ends. Here the CDR3 reads CASSSMDKTEAFF. The DNA read from the CDR3 is TGCGCCAGCAGCTCTATGGACAAGACTGAA.